This T cell receptor beta chain was observed in a study of blood T cells in healthy people across ages. Trimming left V 2 bases short and J 3 bases short, with 16 bases between. CDR3 size: 16 residues. Germline values: CDR1 SGHDN, CDR2 FVKESK. Using a J-beta primer mix together with a sample-barcoded 5' primer, a second PCR was run for 7 to 11 cycles. From the 5' RACE reads, TCRdb called clonotypes with MiXCR, one entry per CDR3 protein. The sample shows approximately 680,000 distinct CDR3 sequences, roughly 32% of them seen only once. This clonotype was observed at least ten times. Sequenced input: blood. V usage is TRBV14 and J usage is TRBJ2-5; D possibly matches TRBD1 or TRBD2 (5 bases each). The sequence was obtained from a woman of 80 years or more in good health. The DNA of the CDR3 is TGTGCCAGCAGCCAATGGGCCGGGGCGCTAAAAGAGACCCAGTACTTC. It codes for CASSQWAGALKETQYF.